Listed below are T cell receptor beta chains from one sample, sequenced in a study of T cells in Graves' hyperthyroidism and ophthalmopathy. A single record per CDR3 protein comes from TCRdb applying MiXCR to the multiplex PCR reads. The table records around 200,000 distinct CDR3 sequences, 15% to 20% of them present only once. The sequenced sample was blood. The origin of the receptors is a man aged 35 to 55 with Graves' hyperthyroidism. Both conserved end residues are part of each CDR3. The order of the fields is clone size, D gene, V gene, J gene, CDR3 DNA, CDR3 protein. The D gene is left open where the match is weak. Only some rows state a clone size, as once, few, many or a class for expanded clones.

NA,NA,TRBV6-4,TRBJ1-4,TGTGCCAGCAGTGAAGGGGATTTTCAAGAAAAACTGTTTTTT,CASSEGDFQEKLFF
many,NA,TRBV7-9,TRBJ2-5,TGTGCCAGCAGCTTAGCAGTCGGGTACCAAGAGACCCAGTACTTC,CASSLAVGYQETQYF
few,NA,TRBV11-3,TRBJ2-5,TGTGCCAGCAGCCCCGGCGGGGGCACGGAGACCCAGTACTTC,CASSPGGGTETQYF
NA,TRBD1,TRBV30,TRBJ2-7,TGTGCCTGGCGAGGCCCAGGGGGCTCCGACGAGCAGTACTTC,CAWRGPGGSDEQYF
many,TRBD1,TRBV2,TRBJ2-7,TGTGCCAGCCTAAGCCGGGACAGGGGGCTTAGCGAGCAGTACTTC,CASLSRDRGLSEQYF
NA,NA,TRBV11-1,TRBJ2-2,TGTGCCAGCAGGAATACCGACACCGGGGAGCTGTTTTTT,CASRNTDTGELFF
many,TRBD1,TRBV29-1,TRBJ2-1,TGCAGCGTTGAGTCAGCGACAGGGCTGATTGAGCAGTTCTTC,CSVESATGLIEQFF
many,NA,TRBV3-1,TRBJ2-1,TGTGCCAGCAGCCACTCGAGGGGCTTCACCAAAAATGAGCAGTTCTTC,CASSHSRGFTKNEQFF
many,NA,TRBV28,TRBJ1-1,TGTGCCAGCAGTTTATTTAACACTGAAGCTTTCTTT,CASSLFNTEAFF
many,NA,TRBV20-1,TRBJ2-3,TGCAGTGCTAGGGGGGATGGGTCGGATACGCAGTATTTT,CSARGDGSDTQYF